One sample yielded the 32 T cell receptor beta chains listed below, sequenced in a study of shared clonotypes between healthy human individuals. Profiling relied on immunoSEQ multiplex PCR, and the TCRdb table lists in-frame clones only, not all of them. The sample includes hundreds of thousands of clones, approximately 79% of them seen just once. The sequencing sample was made of memory CD4+ T cells sorted from blood. Stated subset: CD45RA-negative fraction. The receptors derive from a woman younger than 45 in good health.

Remarks on this clone: This specimen includes other DNA sequences encoding the same CDR3. This chain joins TRBV2 and TRBJ2-3; 9 bases agree with TRBD2. Germline values: CDR1 SNHLY, CDR2 FYNNEI. The length of the CDR3 is 15 residues. V lost 6 bases, J lost 3 bases, and 7 bases stayed unmatched. This chain's CDR3 is CASSLLTSGTDTQYF. CDR3 DNA sequence: TGTGCCAGCAGCCTCTTGACTAGCGGTACAGATACGCAGTATTTT.

The chain joins TRBV7-6 to TRBJ2-1; 9 nucleotides agree with TRBD2. Germline V gene data show CDR1 as SGHVS and CDR2 as FNYEAQ. CDR3 length equals 14 residues. J gave up 4 bases and V 4 bases, and 2 bases lay outside the gene matches. Here the CDR3 reads CASSSAGGYNEQFF. In nucleotides, the CDR3 is TGTGCCAGCAGCTCGGCGGGGGGGTACAATGAGCAGTTCTTC.

This clone has a single count. Other nucleotide sequences in the sample specify the same CDR3. The chain uses TRBV28 and TRBJ2-7; D call uncertain. V dropped 5 bases and J dropped 4 bases, with 6 bases sitting between them. Germline CDR1 and CDR2: MDHEN and SYDVKM. There are 11 residues in the CDR3. The CDR3 DNA sequence: TGTGCCAGCAGTCTCGGGTACGAGCAGTACTTC. Translating gives CASSLGYEQYF.

This clone was seen just once. The CDR3 spells CAISESGEGEAFF. CDR3 in DNA: TGTGCCATCAGTGAGTCCGGAGAAGGTGAAGCTTTCTTT. The chain combines TRBV10-3 with TRBJ1-1, with D hard to call. The germline CDR1 and CDR2 sequences are ENHRY and SYGVKD. The CDR3 is 13 amino acids. V dropped 0 bases and J dropped 7 bases, with 9 bases sitting between them.

The chain has TRBV18 and TRBJ2-5; 13 bases are a match to TRBD2. Trimming took 5 bases from V and 2 from J; bases not matched to a gene: 5. Germline lookup yields CDR1 KGHSH and CDR2 LQKENI. The CDR3 covers 16 residues. The chain's CDR3 is CASSRTSGRVQETQYF. CDR3 in DNA: TGTGCCAGCTCAAGGACTAGCGGGAGAGTACAAGAGACCCAGTACTTC.

The rearrangement links TRBV27 to TRBJ2-7, with D perhaps matching TRBD1 (5 bases). CDR3 size: 14 residues. Germline assignment: CDR1 MNHEY and CDR2 SMNVEV (reference sequence). V lost 2 bases and J 2 bases, leaving 10 bases between the germline ends. The CDR3 DNA is TGTGCCAGCAGTTTAGCAGGGATTGCCTACGAGCAGTACTTC. Translated: CASSLAGIAYEQYF.

The rearrangement links TRBV6-6 to TRBJ1-1; D call uncertain. CDR1 is MNHNY and CDR2 is SVGAGI in the germline V gene (reference sequence). V was cut by 6 bases and J by 2 bases, with 13 bases left in between. The CDR3 sequence is 14 residues long. The CDR3 DNA reads as TGTGCCAGCAGAACCGACAACGCAAACACTGAAGCTTTCTTT. It translates to CASRTDNANTEAFF.

The chain carries TRBV18 and TRBJ1-1, with 8 bases lining up with TRBD1. CDR1 KGHSH and CDR2 LQKENI come from the germline V gene. V trimming: 5 bases; J trimming: 3 bases; junction bases outside the gene matches: 8. The CDR3 runs 15 residues. CDR3 DNA sequence: TGTGCCAGCTCAACTCGGACAGGGCGGGACACTGAAGCTTTCTTT. As protein: CASSTRTGRDTEAFF.

The genes are TRBV19 and TRBJ1-2; D perhaps matches TRBD1 (5 bases). Germline loops: CDR1 LNHDA, CDR2 SQIVND (reference sequence). The CDR3 is made up of 13 amino acids. V dropped 1 base and J dropped 7 bases, with 10 bases sitting between them. The CDR3 region has the DNA TGTGCCAGTAGTATAGCAGGGTCGGGTGGCTACACCTTC. This codes for CASSIAGSGGYTF.

This chain connects TRBV6-6 to TRBJ2-7, with 9 positions matching TRBD1. The CDR3 runs 12 residues. Germline-derived CDR1 and CDR2 are MNHNY and SVGAGI (reference sequence). V shed 6 bases, J shed 5 bases, and the junction held 2 bases outside the gene matches. CDR3 loop: CASSRQGDEQYF. CDR3 DNA: TGTGCCAGCAGCAGACAGGGGGACGAGCAGTACTTC.

A single count supports this clone. This sample includes further DNA sequences coding for the same CDR3. The V and J genes are TRBV7-9 and TRBJ2-3; perhaps D is TRBD1 or TRBD2 (5 bases each). Trimming pared 3 bases from V and 1 base from J, leaving 8 bases between. There are 14 residues in the CDR3. Germline CDR1 SEHNR, CDR2 FQNEAQ (reference sequence). The CDR3: CASSLVGGTDTQYF. The CDR3, as DNA: TGTGCCAGCAGCTTGGTGGGGGGCACAGATACGCAGTATTTT.

The V and J genes are TRBV14 and TRBJ2-5; no definite D call. CDR1 is SGHDN and CDR2 is FVKESK in the germline V gene. This CDR3 spans 13 amino acids. Deletions cut 1 base from V and 4 bases from J, with 7 bases between. For the CDR3, the DNA is TGTGCCAGCAGCCAAGCACCCCGAGAGACCCAGTACTTC. It yields the protein CASSQAPRETQYF.

In nucleotides, the CDR3 is TGTGCCTGGAGGGTGAGGAGGGACTATGGCTACACCTTC. It specifies CAWRVRRDYGYTF. The chain recombines TRBV30 with TRBJ1-2; D is uncertain. V was cut by 3 bases and J by 3 bases, with 11 bases left in between. The CDR3 has 13 amino acids. From germline, CDR1 is GTSNPN and CDR2 SVGIG (reference sequence).

The chain joins TRBV11-1 to TRBJ2-7; D gene unclear. The CDR3 is 15 residues long. Germline V gives CDR1 SGHAT, CDR2 FQDESV (reference sequence). V was shortened by 2 bases and J by 4 bases, with 15 bases between the two germline ends. For the CDR3, the DNA is TGTGCCAGCAGCTTAACAGTTGACATACAGTACGAGCAGTACTTC. It yields the protein CASSLTVDIQYEQYF.

J is TRBJ2-1 and V is TRBV5-6; no definite D call. The germline CDR1 and CDR2 sequences are SGHDT and YYEEEE. The V gene lost 0 bases and the J gene lost 0 bases, with 10 bases spanning the gap. This CDR3 contains 16 residues. The CDR3: CASSLGFPSSYNEQFF. As DNA, the CDR3 is TGTGCCAGCAGCTTGGGGTTCCCGAGCTCCTACAATGAGCAGTTCTTC.

This clone was seen only a few times. The V gene is TRBV2, the J gene TRBJ1-4; D is undetermined. The germline gives CDR1 SNHLY, CDR2 FYNNEI. The CDR3 totals 14 residues. Trimming stripped 3 bases from V and 8 bases from J, with 13 bases between. CDR3 DNA sequence: TGTGCCAGCAGTGATGGAAATGCCAGGGAAAAACTGTTTTTT. This sequence encodes CASSDGNAREKLFF.

The V and J genes are TRBV25-1 and TRBJ2-7; D perhaps matches TRBD1 (5 bases). Germline V gene lookup returns CDR1 MGHDK and CDR2 SYGVNS. V was shortened by 3 bases and J by 3 bases, with 12 bases between the two germline ends. This CDR3 spans 14 amino acids. The CDR3: CASSDSTTVYEQYF. For the CDR3, the DNA is TGTGCCAGCAGTGATTCAACGACAGTCTACGAGCAGTACTTC.

This rearrangement joins TRBV6-6 to TRBJ2-1, with D perhaps being TRBD1 or TRBD2 (5 bases each). The CDR3 contains 16 residues. Trimming took 6 bases from V and 9 from J, leaving 24 bases between them. CDR1 is MNHNY and CDR2 is SVGAGI in the germline V gene (reference sequence). CDR3 in amino acids: CASSLRSGLASGEQFF. CDR3 sequence (DNA): TGTGCCAGCAGCCTCCGTTCGGGGCTAGCTTCCGGTGAGCAGTTCTTC.

V usage is TRBV11-3 and J usage is TRBJ2-1; D perhaps matches TRBD1 (6 bases). Trimming took off 4 bases at V and 5 bases at J, with 21 bases between the two ends. The CDR3 contains 17 residues. The germline CDR1 and CDR2 sequences are SGHNT and YENEEA. CDR3 region: CASSSGPAGAGDNEQFF. CDR3 nucleotide sequence: TGTGCCAGCAGCTCGGGCCCGGCCGGGGCAGGGGACAATGAGCAGTTCTTC.

This clone was observed a single time. The chain couples TRBV7-9 to TRBJ2-7; 11 bases align to TRBD1. V lost 5 bases and J lost 5; bases outside the gene matches: 8. Germline assignment: CDR1 SEHNR and CDR2 FQNEAQ (reference sequence). The CDR3 consists of 15 residues. The CDR3 is CASSAGRTGGDEQYF. Written as DNA, the CDR3 is TGTGCCAGCAGCGCCGGACGGACAGGGGGCGACGAGCAGTACTTC.

J is TRBJ2-1 and V is TRBV11-2; 9 bases agree with TRBD1. V lost 5 bases and J lost 1; bases outside the gene matches: 3. In germline, CDR1 is SGHAT, CDR2 FQNNGV. The CDR3 runs to 15 residues. CDR3 bases: TGTGCCAGCAGCAGGGGACAGGGATCCTACAATGAGCAGTTCTTC. Translated, it gives CASSRGQGSYNEQFF.

This clone was picked up a small number of times. The V call is TRBV7-2, the J call TRBJ1-1; a possible D gene is TRBD1 (5 bases). Germline values: CDR1 SGHTA, CDR2 FQGNSA. V lost 5 bases to trimming and J lost 0 bases, with 16 bases between them. The CDR3 consists of 16 residues. The CDR3 DNA reads TGTGCCAGCAGCGAACGGGGGGAGCGGATGAACACTGAAGCTTTCTTT. Translated: CASSERGERMNTEAFF. The whole variable domain, remainder taken from reference TRBV7-2 and TRBJ1-1, is GAGVSQSPSNKVTEKGKDVELRCDPISGHTALYWYRQSLGQGLEFLIYFQGNSAPDKSGLPSDRFSAERTGGSVSTLTIQRTQQEDSAVYLCASSERGERMNTEAFFGQGTRLTVV.

V gene TRBV4-2 combines with J gene TRBJ2-5; D perhaps matches TRBD2 (6 bases). The germline V gene encodes CDR1 LGHNA and CDR2 YNFKEQ. CDR3 length equals 14 residues. Trimming removed 1 base from V and 5 bases from J, with 11 bases in between. The CDR3 is CASSQGSGVETQYF. In DNA form, the CDR3 reads TGTGCCAGCAGCCAAGGGTCGGGAGTTGAGACCCAGTACTTC.

The J gene is TRBJ1-2, the V gene TRBV10-3; 7 bases agree with TRBD1. Unmatched junction bases numbered 6, after V lost 10 bases and J lost 4 bases. The CDR3 length is 12 residues. Germline lookup yields CDR1 ENHRY and CDR2 SYGVKD. CDR3 sequence: CASRQGRYGYTF. The CDR3 DNA is TGTGCCAGCCGACAGGGACGCTATGGCTACACCTTC.

The chain carries TRBV7-3 and TRBJ2-2; D gene uncertain. The germline CDR1 and CDR2 sequences are SGHTA and FQGTGA. V lost 5 bases and J 7 bases, leaving 11 bases between the germline ends. The CDR3 covers 13 residues. The DNA of the CDR3 is TGTGCCAGCAGCCTTGGTGTGGTCGGGGAGCTGTTTTTT. It yields the protein CASSLGVVGELFF.

V gene TRBV29-1 combines with J gene TRBJ2-2, with TRBD2 matching over 14 bases. This CDR3 comprises 17 residues. The V gene end was trimmed by 7 bases and the J gene end by 3 bases; junction bases not matched to a gene: 10. Germline CDR1 is SQVTM and CDR2 is ANQGSEA. The CDR3 DNA sequence: TGCAGCGCCAAGGGGACTAGCGGGAGTAGGGACACCGGGGAGCTGTTTTTT. Its protein product is CSAKGTSGSRDTGELFF.

A few counts support this clone. The CDR3 reads CASQRQGMGTDTQYF. The CDR3 bases are TGTGCCAGCCAACGACAGGGGATGGGCACAGATACGCAGTATTTT. The J gene is TRBJ2-3, the V gene TRBV19; TRBD1 matches 8 bases. The CDR3 loop spans 15 amino acids. Germline CDR1 LNHDA, CDR2 SQIVND (reference sequence). V lost 9 bases to trimming and J lost 1 base; unmatched junction nucleotides: 9.

In its sample, this clone was seen a few times. J is TRBJ1-4 and V is TRBV4-2; 7 bases align to TRBD1. V was pared by 3 bases and J by 8 bases, with 6 bases of the junction left unmatched. The germline V gene encodes CDR1 LGHNA and CDR2 YNFKEQ. This CDR3 has 14 residues. The CDR3 nucleotides are TGTGCCAGCAGCCAGGGACAGAGGGACGAAAAACTGTTTTTT. This codes for CASSQGQRDEKLFF.

This rearrangement joins TRBV10-3 to TRBJ1-5, with 10 bases aligning to TRBD1. V dropped 0 bases and J dropped 4; count of bases not matched to a gene: 3. Per germline, CDR1 ENHRY and CDR2 SYGVKD. The CDR3 totals 16 residues. CDR3 sequence: CAISESTGGLNQPQHF. In DNA, the CDR3 is TGTGCCATCAGTGAGTCGACAGGGGGCTTAAATCAGCCCCAGCATTTT.

The chain combines TRBV7-8 with TRBJ2-2, with D possibly TRBD2 on 5 matching bases. Germline-derived CDR1 and CDR2 are SGHVS and FQNEAQ. CDR3 length equals 16 residues. Between the trimmed V and J ends, which lost 1 base and 11 bases, there was a span of 20 bases. CDR3 in DNA: TGTGCCAGCAGCTTAGGTGGCGCGGGTACCCTCGGAGAGCTGTTTTTT. Protein: CASSLGGAGTLGELFF.

The chain links TRBV9 to TRBJ2-1, with no clear D. Germline assignment: CDR1 SGDLS and CDR2 YYNGEE. CDR3 length: 15 amino acids. V lost 1 base and J 4 bases, leaving 12 bases between the germline ends. CDR3 amino acids: CASSVLSGGYNEQFF. The CDR3, as DNA: TGTGCCAGCAGCGTATTGTCTGGCGGATACAATGAGCAGTTCTTC.

V and J are TRBV6-1 and TRBJ1-5; D is unclear. The CDR3 has 14 residues. Germline V lookup: CDR1 MNHNS, CDR2 SASEGT. V dropped 7 bases and J dropped 7 bases, with 17 bases sitting between them. The CDR3 bases are TGTGCCAGCACCGGACGGTCCGCGGAGCAGCCCCAGCATTTT. It is translated as CASTGRSAEQPQHF.